This T cell receptor beta chain was sequenced in a study of shared clonotypes between healthy human individuals. The repertoire was sequenced with immunoSEQ multiplex PCR; TCRdb's copy has only in-frame clones and lacks some. The sample has over a million clones, 78% seen once. From germline, CDR1 is SGHRS and CDR2 YFSETQ. There are 17 residues in the CDR3. Trimming removed 2 bases from V and 5 bases from J, with 22 bases in between. The sequence derives from a man in his late teens or twenties in good health. Some clones in this sample may be carry-over from other donors' samples. V usage is TRBV5-1 and J usage is TRBJ1-1; D may be TRBD1 (5 bases). Sequencing was carried out using memory CD4+ T cells from PBMCs. Sample subset: CD45RA-negative fraction. CDR3 DNA sequence: TGCGCCAGCAGCTTTGGAAAGGGGCAGGGCCTAGGGACTGAAGCTTTCTTT. This sequence encodes CASSFGKGQGLGTEAFF.